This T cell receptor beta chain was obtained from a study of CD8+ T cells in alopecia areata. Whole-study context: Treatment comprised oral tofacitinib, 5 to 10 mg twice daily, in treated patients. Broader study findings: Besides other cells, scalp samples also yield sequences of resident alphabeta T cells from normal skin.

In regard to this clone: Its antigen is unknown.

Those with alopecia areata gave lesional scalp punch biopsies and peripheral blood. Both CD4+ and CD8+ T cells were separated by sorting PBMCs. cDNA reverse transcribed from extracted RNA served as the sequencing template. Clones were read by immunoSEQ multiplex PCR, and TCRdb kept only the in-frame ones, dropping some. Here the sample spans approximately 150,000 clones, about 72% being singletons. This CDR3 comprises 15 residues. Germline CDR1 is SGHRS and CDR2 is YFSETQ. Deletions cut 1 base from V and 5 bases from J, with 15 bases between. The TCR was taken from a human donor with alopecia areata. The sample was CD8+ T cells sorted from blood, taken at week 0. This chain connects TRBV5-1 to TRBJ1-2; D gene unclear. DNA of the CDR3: TGCGCCAGCAGCTTGCCCCGGGGAGAGGAATATGGCTACACCTTC. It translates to CASSLPRGEEYGYTF.